This TCR beta chain appears in the sequencing data of a study of early T cells in non-severe SARS-CoV-2 infection (dated by TCRdb to about 2021). In the study overall: Bulk RNA from unsorted whole blood was used for TCR sequencing, so alpha and beta chains could not be paired.

Broad study findings and their caveats: Matching against VDJdb was skewed toward anti-spike CD8 responses, likely underestimated virus-specific expansions, and missed private and CD4 specificities.

Turning to this clonotype: Its cognate antigen has yet to be identified. Base-call qualities are not available, and no considerably larger clone is one nucleotide away.

This was a case-control study nested in a cohort of healthcare workers in London, UK, who had nasopharyngeal swab PCR tests and blood samples taken every week. Healthcare workers were recruited between 23 and 31 March 2020, during the week of the UK lockdown, and were followed weekly for up to roughly 15 weeks. The library was made by 5' RACE. TCRdb lists the instrument as NextSeq 500. Unique molecular identifiers were attached to individual cDNA molecules in the TCR library protocol so that sequencing error and PCR bias could be corrected. Both TCR alpha and beta chains were sequenced, and tight co-correlation was observed between alpha and beta sequence abundances in each sample. The authors processed their data as follows. Decombinator V4 was used to annotate TCR sequences for V gene, J gene and CDR3. TCRs were defined as expanded if a significant change between any two time points was detected under a Poisson model with p below 0.0001. Abundances of TCRs were expressed as counts per million after normalisation to the total number of TCRs sequenced in each sample. TRAV1-2 paired with TRAJ12, TRAJ20 or TRAJ33 defined MAIT TCRs, while TRAV10 paired with TRAJ18 defined iNKT TCRs. VDJdb, accessed 1 November 2021, was searched for CMV, EBV and SARS-CoV-2 annotated TCRs, excluding TCRs annotated for multiple antigens. TCRdb reanalyzed the raw reads on its own, using fastp at Q25 for trimming and MiXCR for clone calling, and kept in-frame beta chains. A single entry per CDR3 protein holds the most common genes and DNA from its merged rows. TCRdb, not the authors, supplied the V and J calls. The sample has about 80,000 distinct CDR3 sequences on record, approximately 12% of them singletons. The ten largest clones capture 3.4% of the sample.

Compared with germline, V lacks 3 bases and J lacks 4 bases; bases without a gene match: 5. The CDR3, cysteine through phenylalanine, is 15 amino acids long. Solely the CDR3 DNA is kept, with 45 bases framed from the first base. Specimen: whole blood. The clonotype comes from an adult who was a healthcare worker with PCR-confirmed SARS-CoV-2 infection or an uninfected control (not recorded which). In this chain, TRBV12-3 or TRBV12-4 is recombined with TRBJ2-5, with 10 central nucleotides matching TRBD1. CDR3 sequence: CASSFGDRGRETQYF. The DNA is TGTGCCAGCAGTTTTGGGGACAGGGGAAGAGAGACCCAGTACTTC.